The 28 T cell receptor beta chains presented below share a single source sample, sequenced in a study of shared clonotypes between healthy human individuals. Sequencing was performed with immunoSEQ multiplex PCR; in TCRdb, only in-frame clones are kept and a portion is missing. The sample has around 700,000 clones, around 73% seen once. Sequencing was done on a sample of memory CD4+ T cells sorted from blood. Indicated subset: CD45RA-negative fraction. These receptors were taken from a woman aged 25 to 39 in good health.

This chain joins TRBV28 and TRBJ1-5; D ambiguous. V dropped 5 bases and J dropped 1 base, with 15 bases sitting between them. Germline CDR1 MDHEN, CDR2 SYDVKM. The CDR3 has 16 amino acids. In nucleotides, the CDR3 is TGTGCCAGCAGTAGCGTGGAGCTTACGAGCAATCAGCCCCAGCATTTT. It translates to CASSSVELTSNQPQHF.

The chain is built from TRBV7-9 and TRBJ1-1; tentative D call: TRBD1 (6 bases). Germline loops: CDR1 SEHNR, CDR2 FQNEAQ (reference sequence). The CDR3 length is 17 residues. Deletions cut 1 base from V and 1 base from J, with 16 bases between. The CDR3 region is CASSLGALPGANTEAFF. Written as DNA, the CDR3 is TGTGCCAGCAGCTTAGGGGCTCTCCCGGGGGCGAACACTGAAGCTTTCTTT.

The rearrangement uses TRBV7-8 and TRBJ2-6; TRBD1 is a possible D gene (6 bases). V was shortened by 6 bases and J by 3 bases, with 12 bases between the two germline ends. The CDR3 totals 15 residues. Germline V gives CDR1 SGHVS, CDR2 FQNEAQ. CDR3 sequence (DNA): TGTGCCAGCAGGAAAAACAGGGATGGGGCCAACGTCCTGACTTTC. This encodes CASRKNRDGANVLTF.

This chain uses TRBV6-5 with TRBJ2-5; perhaps TRBD1 as D (6 bases). The V end lost 4 bases, the J end lost 3 bases, and 9 bases lay between the germline ends. The CDR3 extends over 13 amino acids. Looked up from germline, CDR1 is MNHEY and CDR2 is SVGAGI. The CDR3 DNA is TGTGCCAGCAGTTTTAGACAGGAAGAGACCCAGTACTTC. It specifies CASSFRQEETQYF.

The rearrangement joins TRBV29-1 to TRBJ2-1; D gene unclear. The CDR3 loop spans 13 amino acids. Trimming left V 6 bases short and J 3 bases short, with 12 bases between. Looked up from germline, CDR1 is SQVTM and CDR2 is ANQGSEA. CDR3 sequence (DNA): TGCAGCGTCTGGATGCGTCTCTACAATGAGCAGTTCTTC. Amino acid sequence: CSVWMRLYNEQFF.

J is TRBJ2-3 and V is TRBV6-1; 8 bases fit TRBD2. There are 14 residues in the CDR3. Germline values: CDR1 MNHNS, CDR2 SASEGT. V lost 6 bases, J lost 0 bases, and 2 bases stayed unmatched. The CDR3 DNA reads TGTGCCAGCAGCACTAGCGGTAGCACAGATACGCAGTATTTT. It is translated as CASSTSGSTDTQYF.

V gene TRBV5-1 combines with J gene TRBJ2-5; weak D call: TRBD1 (5 bases). Germline values: CDR1 SGHRS, CDR2 YFSETQ. The CDR3 has 15 amino acids. V lost 5 bases and J 2 bases, leaving 16 bases between the germline ends. The CDR3 loop is CASRTGGREQETQYF. In DNA form, the CDR3 reads TGCGCCAGCAGGACTGGCGGCAGGGAACAAGAGACCCAGTACTTC.

The chain is built from TRBV19 and TRBJ1-5; D perhaps matches TRBD1 (5 bases). This CDR3 is 15 amino acids long. Trimming took 6 bases from V and 2 from J, leaving 14 bases between them. Germline lookup yields CDR1 LNHDA and CDR2 SQIVND (reference sequence). The CDR3 loop is CASRYTGGRNQPQHF. The CDR3 nucleotides are TGTGCCAGTAGATATACAGGTGGACGCAATCAGCCCCAGCATTTT.

This chain links TRBV29-1 with TRBJ1-2; no clear D. V lost 7 bases, J lost 4 bases, and 16 bases lay in between. CDR1 and CDR2 from the germline V gene are SQVTM and ANQGSEA. The CDR3 is made up of 13 amino acids. This CDR3 reads CSALYGSRYGYTF. The CDR3 region has the DNA TGCAGCGCCCTTTATGGGAGCCGCTATGGCTACACCTTC.

This clone was seen a single time. This likely reflects a read error, since a far larger clone is one base away. This sample includes further DNA sequences coding for the same CDR3. The chain couples TRBV11-2 to TRBJ1-1; possible D gene TRBD1, 5 bases. V was shortened by 6 bases and J by 3 bases, with 11 bases between the two germline ends. CDR1 is SGHAT and CDR2 is FQNNGV in the germline V gene. This CDR3 comprises 13 residues. CDR3 sequence (DNA): TGTGCCAGCAGTTCGCAGGGTGACACTGAAGCTTTCTTT. This sequence encodes CASSSQGDTEAFF.

The chain joins TRBV28 to TRBJ1-1; 8 positions match TRBD1. Losses at the gene ends were 6 bases for V and 7 bases for J; bases not matched to a gene: 10. Germline loops: CDR1 MDHEN, CDR2 SYDVKM. This CDR3 spans 14 amino acids. CDR3 DNA sequence: TGTGCCAGCAGGCAGACAGGGGCCATGCTTGAAGCTTTCTTT. Protein: CASRQTGAMLEAFF.

This clone came up a few times. The chain joins TRBV4-1 to TRBJ1-4; D gene unclear. The CDR3 spans 15 residues. Germline V lookup: CDR1 MGHRA, CDR2 YSYEKL. The V gene lost 5 bases and the J gene lost 0 bases, with 10 bases spanning the gap. In DNA, the CDR3 is TGCGCCAGCAGCGCCTCTCGGTCAACTAATGAAAAACTGTTTTTT. It yields the protein CASSASRSTNEKLFF.

V and J are TRBV6-5 and TRBJ2-3; the match to TRBD2 covers 9 bases. Germline V gene sequence: CDR1 MNHEY, CDR2 SVGAGI. There are 15 residues in the CDR3. The ends lost 5 bases at V and 6 bases at J; junction bases unmatched: 9. CDR3 sequence (DNA): TGTGCCAGCAGTCGATCTAGCGGGGTCCGGGATACGCAGTATTTT. As protein: CASSRSSGVRDTQYF.

This chain connects TRBV28 to TRBJ2-1; no firm D call. Germline CDR1 is MDHEN and CDR2 is SYDVKM. The CDR3 sequence is 15 residues long. V lost 3 bases and J 8 bases, leaving 17 bases between the germline ends. CDR3 in DNA: TGTGCCAGCAGTTTCGGGCGGCAACAATTCGATGAGCAGTTCTTC. This translates into CASSFGRQQFDEQFF.

The CDR3 loop reads CASSLVWGSYNEQFF. The DNA for the CDR3 is TGTGCCAGCAGCTTGGTTTGGGGGAGCTACAATGAGCAGTTCTTC. This chain joins TRBV5-6 and TRBJ2-1; D may correspond to TRBD1 or TRBD2 (5 bases each). Trimming left V 0 bases short and J 3 bases short, with 10 bases between. The CDR3 is 15 amino acids. The germline CDR1 and CDR2 sequences are SGHDT and YYEEEE.

The chain employs TRBV11-2 and TRBJ2-7, with 7 bases fitting TRBD1. The CDR3 is made up of 15 amino acids. Germline CDR1 is SGHAT and CDR2 is FQNNGV. V was clipped by 5 bases and J by 6 bases; unmatched bases: 13. The CDR3 here is CASSPVGGVGLEQYF. In DNA form, the CDR3 reads TGTGCCAGCAGCCCCGTAGGGGGCGTGGGTCTCGAGCAGTACTTC. Looking up the rest from reference TRBV11-2 and TRBJ2-7 gives the full variable domain: EAGVAQSPRYKIIEKRQSVAFWCNPISGHATLYWYQQILGQGPKLLIQFQNNGVVDDSQLPKDRFSAERLKGVDSTLKIQPAKLEDSAVYLCASSPVGGVGLEQYFGPGTRLTVT.

This clone was detected only a few times. The chain has TRBV6-1 and TRBJ2-7; possibly TRBD1 for D (6 bases). The germline gives CDR1 MNHNS, CDR2 SASEGT. There are 15 residues in the CDR3. The V end was cut by 1 base, the J end by 6 bases, with 16 bases between. CDR3 bases: TGTGCCAGCAGTGAAGGGGGGACACCGACTTCCGAGCAGTACTTC. Amino acids: CASSEGGTPTSEQYF.

This clone was counted between two and nine times. This sequence joins TRBV14 and TRBJ2-7; 10 nucleotides align to TRBD1. V trimming: 4 bases; J trimming: 3 bases; junction bases outside the gene matches: 3. Germline V lookup: CDR1 SGHDN, CDR2 FVKESK. This CDR3 has 14 amino acids. In DNA, the CDR3 is TGTGCCAGCAGCCTCTGGACAGGGGGCTACGAGCAGTACTTC. Protein product: CASSLWTGGYEQYF.

This clone turned up a few times. This chain uses TRBV19 with TRBJ1-3; D unresolved. V lost 5 bases and J lost 3, with 5 bases in between. CDR3 length equals 12 residues. CDR1 and CDR2 from the germline V gene are LNHDA and SQIVND (reference sequence). Here the CDR3 reads CASSSVGNTIYF. CDR3 in DNA: TGTGCCAGTAGTTCGGTTGGAAACACCATATATTTT.

J is TRBJ2-5 and V is TRBV5-4, with unresolved D. CDR1 and CDR2 (germline): SGHNT, YYREEE (reference sequence). This CDR3 is built from 12 residues. V gave up 4 bases and J gave up 5 bases, with 9 bases separating them. CDR3 nucleotide sequence: TGTGCCAGCAGCCAAAGTTTGGAGACCCAGTACTTC. Amino acids: CASSQSLETQYF.

This chain joins TRBV5-4 and TRBJ1-1; no clear D gene. The V gene's germline CDR1 is SGHNT and CDR2 YYREEE (reference sequence). V dropped 4 bases and J dropped 6 bases, with 16 bases sitting between them. This CDR3 has 14 amino acids. CDR3 residues: CASSRWAVVAEAFF. As DNA, the CDR3 is TGTGCCAGCAGCCGTTGGGCCGTTGTAGCTGAAGCTTTCTTT.

The gene calls are TRBV15 and TRBJ2-1, with 10 positions matching TRBD1. The CDR3 contains 16 residues. Germline CDR1 is LNHNV and CDR2 is YYDKDF (reference sequence). After removal of 3 bases from V and 1 base from J, the junction contained 3 bases not matched to a gene. The CDR3 DNA follows: TGTGCCACCAGCAGTCCGGGACAGGGGTCCTACAATGAGCAGTTCTTC. It encodes CATSSPGQGSYNEQFF.

The chain couples TRBV10-3 to TRBJ1-2; D is ambiguous. Per germline, CDR1 ENHRY and CDR2 SYGVKD. The CDR3 is 14 residues long. The germline V and J ends were trimmed by 3 bases and 3 bases, with 11 bases remaining between them. CDR3 sequence reads: CAISDAQSDYGYTF. In DNA form, the CDR3 reads TGTGCCATCAGTGATGCGCAGTCTGACTATGGCTACACCTTC.

This chain connects TRBV7-2 to TRBJ2-7; 7 nucleotides agree with TRBD1. V trimming: 5 bases; J trimming: 2 bases; junction bases outside the gene matches: 9. Germline V CDR1 and CDR2: SGHTA, FQGNSA. The CDR3 has 15 amino acids. For the CDR3, the DNA is TGTGCCAGCAGCCCGAGCGGACAGGTAACCTACGAGCAGTACTTC. Translation gives CASSPSGQVTYEQYF.

CDR3: CASSRDNNYGYTF. The DNA for the CDR3 is TGTGCCAGCAGTCGGGACAACAACTATGGCTACACCTTC. J is TRBJ1-2 and V is TRBV28; D is possibly TRBD1 (6 bases). V dropped 5 bases and J dropped 2 bases, with 9 bases sitting between them. Germline V gene sequence: CDR1 MDHEN, CDR2 SYDVKM. CDR3 length: 13 residues.

The J gene is TRBJ2-1, the V gene TRBV5-1; tentative D call: TRBD1 (6 bases). This CDR3 is 13 amino acids long. The ends were cut back, 2 bases at V and 6 bases at J, with 9 bases in the middle. Germline CDR1 reads SGHRS; CDR2 reads YFSETQ. The CDR3 region has the DNA TGCGCCAGCAGCTTTCAGGGGTTCAATGAGCAGTTCTTC. It translates to CASSFQGFNEQFF.

This clone was detected a few times. The rearrangement joins TRBV18 to TRBJ1-1, with D unresolved. V lost 3 bases and J 4 bases, leaving 6 bases between the germline ends. Germline lookup yields CDR1 KGHSH and CDR2 LQKENI. This CDR3 has 12 residues. DNA for the CDR3: TGTGCCAGCTCACCTCTAAGCACTGAAGCTTTCTTT. It is translated as CASSPLSTEAFF.

This rearrangement joins TRBV28 to TRBJ2-5; 9 nucleotides line up with TRBD1. V lost 7 bases to trimming and J lost 2 bases; unmatched junction nucleotides: 11. In germline, CDR1 is MDHEN, CDR2 SYDVKM. The CDR3 is 16 amino acids. CDR3 sequence reads: CASTPTRGQGQETQYF. DNA of the CDR3: TGTGCCAGCACCCCTACCCGGGGACAGGGACAAGAGACCCAGTACTTC.